This T cell receptor beta chain is from a study of shared clonotypes between healthy human individuals. Produced via immunoSEQ multiplex PCR; TCRdb's table is partial and in-frame only. Among about 1,900,000 clones listed, about 95% were seen once. In the naive CD8 group, cells lacked CD45RO and were positively selected for CCR7, so terminally differentiated effector memory CD45RA+ cells were left out. Nashville, Tennessee was home to all donors, each a Caucasian adult. The germline V gene encodes CDR1 SEHNR and CDR2 FQNEAQ (reference sequence). The CDR3 covers 15 residues. Germline trimming cut 4 bases from V and 3 bases from J; bases unmatched to any gene: 4.

The TCR was taken from a man aged 18-30 years in good health. V and J are TRBV7-9 and TRBJ2-1; 9 bases are shared with TRBD1. The sample was naive CD8+ T cells sorted from blood. The CDR3 is CASSYKDRGYNEQFF. In DNA, the CDR3 is TGTGCCAGCAGCTACAAGGACAGGGGCTACAATGAGCAGTTCTTC.